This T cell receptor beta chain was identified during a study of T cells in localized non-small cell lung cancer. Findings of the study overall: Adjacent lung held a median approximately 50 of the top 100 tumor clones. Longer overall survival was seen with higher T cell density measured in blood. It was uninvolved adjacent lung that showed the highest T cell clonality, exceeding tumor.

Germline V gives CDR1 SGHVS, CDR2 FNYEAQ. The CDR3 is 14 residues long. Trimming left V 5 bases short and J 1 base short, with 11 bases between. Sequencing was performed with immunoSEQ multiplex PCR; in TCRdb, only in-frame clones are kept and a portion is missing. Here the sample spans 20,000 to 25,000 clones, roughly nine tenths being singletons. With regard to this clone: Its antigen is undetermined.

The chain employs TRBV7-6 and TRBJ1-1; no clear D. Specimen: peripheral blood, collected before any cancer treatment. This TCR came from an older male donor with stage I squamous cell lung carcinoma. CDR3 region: CASSPRTANTEAFF. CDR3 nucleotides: TGTGCCAGCAGCCCCCGGACTGCGAACACTGAAGCTTTCTTT. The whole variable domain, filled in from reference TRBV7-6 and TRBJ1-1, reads GAGVSQSPRYKVTKRGQDVALRCDPISGHVSLYWYRQALGQGPEFLTYFNYEAQQDKSGLPNDRFSAERPEGSISTLTIQRTEQRDSAMYRCASSPRTANTEAFFGQGTRLTVV.